A selection of T cell receptor beta chains follows, all from one sample in a study of cytomegalovirus exposure and HLA in healthy donors. Measured with immunoSEQ multiplex PCR; TCRdb has only the in-frame clones, and not every one. The sample carries around 190,000 clones, 60% to 85% recorded once. Material for sequencing was PBMCs. These receptors were collected from a woman in her thirties or forties in good health and CMV-seronegative. The CDR3 runs from the conserved cysteine through the conserved F or W. Fields, in order: V gene, J gene, D gene, clone size, CDR3 protein, CDR3 DNA. D genes are given only for firm matches. Some rows have no size entry. The others give once, few or many, or a class for an expanded clone.

>TRBV9|TRBJ1-2|TRBD1|few
CASSVGGTGMDGYTF
TGTGCCAGCAGCGTAGGAGGGACAGGGATGGATGGCTACACCTTC
>TRBV28|TRBJ2-1|NA|NA
CASRSYNEQFF
TGTGCCAGCAGGTCATACAATGAGCAGTTCTTC
>TRBV19|TRBJ2-5|TRBD1|once
CASSIGGQGMETQYF
TGTGCCAGTAGTATTGGGGGACAGGGGATGGAGACCCAGTACTTC
>TRBV29-1|TRBJ2-3|TRBD1|few
CSVELTGPDTQYF
TGCAGCGTTGAATTGACAGGGCCAGATACGCAGTATTTT
>TRBV27|TRBJ2-2|TRBD2|NA
CASSLSGRASNTGELFF
TGTGCCAGCAGTTTATCCGGGAGGGCCTCGAACACCGGGGAGCTGTTTTTT
>TRBV27|TRBJ2-7|TRBD1|NA
CASIATGGSYEQYF
TGTGCCAGCATAGCTACAGGGGGTTCCTACGAGCAGTACTTC
>TRBV11-2|TRBJ1-6|NA|NA
CASSSAYNSPLHF
TGTGCCAGCAGCTCAGCCTATAATTCACCCCTCCACTTT
>TRBV6-5|TRBJ1-2|TRBD1|NA
CASSAGTGRYGYTF
TGTGCCAGCAGCGCAGGGACAGGGAGATATGGCTACACCTTC
>TRBV4-3|TRBJ2-7|TRBD1|NA
CASSQSWTGDREQYF
TGCGCCAGCAGCCAATCCTGGACAGGGGATCGCGAGCAGTACTTC
>TRBV27|TRBJ2-2|NA|NA
CASSFRQGSGTGELFF
TGTGCCAGCAGTTTTAGGCAGGGGAGTGGGACCGGGGAGCTGTTTTTT
>TRBV12-5|TRBJ2-3|TRBD2|NA
CASGSPLADSTDTQYF
TGTGCTAGTGGCTCTCCACTAGCGGATAGCACAGATACGCAGTATTTT
>TRBV28|TRBJ2-1|TRBD1|NA
CASSPGTGVTDEQFF
TGTGCCAGCAGCCCGGGGACAGGGGTGACGGATGAGCAGTTCTTC
>TRBV20-1|TRBJ1-1|NA|NA
CSAAGAEAFF
TGCAGTGCTGCGGGGGCTGAAGCTTTCTTT
>TRBV5-1|TRBJ1-3|NA|NA
CASSLFPTEGNTIYF
TGCGCCAGCAGCTTGTTTCCTACCGAGGGAAACACCATATATTTT
>TRBV7-8|TRBJ1-3|TRBD1|once
CASSSGTGGVYSGNTIYF
TGTGCCAGCAGCTCCGGGACAGGGGGTGTTTACTCTGGAAACACCATATATTTT
>TRBV29-1|TRBJ1-1|TRBD1|once
CSVGSRQGANTEAFF
TGCAGCGTGGGATCTAGACAGGGGGCGAACACTGAAGCTTTCTTT
>TRBV19|TRBJ2-1|TRBD2|NA
CASSTTSGRREQFF
TGTGCCAGTAGTACGACTAGCGGGAGGAGAGAGCAGTTCTTC
>TRBV6-1|TRBJ1-2|NA|NA
CASSPLGRDGYTF
TGTGCCAGCAGTCCCCTTGGCAGGGATGGCTACACCTTC
>TRBV18|TRBJ2-2|TRBD1|NA
CASSPRTGASTGELFF
TGTGCCAGCTCACCCCGGACAGGGGCGAGCACCGGGGAGCTGTTTTTT
>TRBV6-1|TRBJ1-2|TRBD1|NA
CASSRDSRYGYTF
TGTGCCAGCAGCCGGGACAGTCGTTATGGCTACACCTTC
>TRBV19|TRBJ2-7|TRBD1|NA
CASSSQGAGYEQYF
TGTGCCAGTAGCTCACAGGGGGCAGGCTACGAGCAGTACTTC
>TRBV7-3|TRBJ2-3|NA|NA
CASSFPSTDTQYF
TGTGCCAGCAGCTTTCCGAGCACAGATACGCAGTATTTT
>TRBV7-9|TRBJ1-4|NA|NA
CASSSPGANEKLFF
TGTGCCAGCAGCTCGCCCGGGGCTAATGAAAAACTGTTTTTT
>TRBV7-2|TRBJ2-3|NA|NA
CASSQLESTDTQYF
TGTGCCAGCAGCCAACTAGAAAGCACAGATACGCAGTATTTT
>TRBV29-1|TRBJ2-5|NA|NA
CSVVWGVGETQYF
TGCAGCGTTGTGTGGGGGGTTGGGGAGACCCAGTACTTC
>TRBV25-1|TRBJ2-3|TRBD1|NA
CASSETHRGITDTQYF
TGTGCCAGCAGTGAAACTCACAGGGGTATCACAGATACGCAGTATTTT
>TRBV6-5|TRBJ2-5|NA|NA
CASNRGGGETQYF
TGTGCCAGCAACAGAGGGGGGGGTGAGACCCAGTACTTC
>TRBV19|TRBJ1-1|TRBD1|NA
CASRQDRDTEAFF
TGTGCCAGTAGACAGGACAGGGATACTGAAGCTTTCTTT
>TRBV6-5|TRBJ2-1|NA|few
CASGSPGQFF
TGTGCCAGCGGTTCCCCGGGGCAGTTCTTC
>TRBV11-3|TRBJ2-7|TRBD2|NA
CASSSRGTSGSSSSYEQYF
TGTGCCAGCAGCTCCCGCGGGACTAGCGGGTCCTCAAGCTCCTACGAGCAGTACTTC
>TRBV2|TRBJ2-3|NA|NA
CASSDSTDTQYF
TGTGCCAGCAGTGACTCGACAGATACGCAGTATTTT
>TRBV27|TRBJ2-5|TRBD2|few
CASSSSRGASGGKTQYF
TGTGCCAGCAGCTCCTCACGGGGGGCTAGCGGGGGGAAGACCCAGTACTTC
>TRBV11-1|TRBJ1-2|TRBD1|once
CASSLVGDRVIYGYTF
TGTGCCAGCAGCTTAGTCGGGGACAGGGTGATCTATGGCTACACCTTC
>TRBV7-9|TRBJ2-1|TRBD2|NA
CASSVGGRAPPEQFF
TGTGCCAGCTCCGTGGGCGGGAGGGCCCCGCCCGAGCAGTTCTTC
>TRBV27|TRBJ2-5|NA|NA
CASSSTGPGAQYF
TGTGCCAGCAGTTCAACAGGTCCGGGGGCCCAGTACTTC
>TRBV18|TRBJ1-3|NA|few
CASSPDRTSGNTIYF
TGTGCCAGCTCACCAGACAGGACCTCTGGAAACACCATATATTTT
>TRBV19|TRBJ1-1|NA|NA
CASHSSGAPNTEAFF
TGTGCCAGTCACTCGTCAGGGGCCCCTAACACTGAAGCTTTCTTT
>TRBV4-3|TRBJ2-3|TRBD2|NA
CASSQAGLAGVGGTDTQYF
TGCGCCAGCAGCCAAGCCGGACTAGCGGGAGTTGGGGGCACAGATACGCAGTATTTT
>TRBV7-9|TRBJ2-1|NA|once
CASSRDSQGYNEQFF
TGTGCCAGCAGCCGAGACAGCCAAGGGTACAATGAGCAGTTCTTC
>TRBV18|TRBJ1-1|NA|NA
CASSPRRGANTEAFF
TGTGCCAGCTCACCACGTCGGGGGGCAAACACTGAAGCTTTCTTT
>TRBV4-1|TRBJ1-6|NA|NA
CASSQDGGVNYNSPLHF
TGCGCCAGCAGCCAAGATGGGGGGGTCAATTATAATTCACCCCTCCACTTT
>TRBV30|TRBJ2-1|TRBD2|NA
CAWSKPSGSGRALGNEQFF
TGTGCCTGGAGTAAACCGAGTGGTAGCGGGAGGGCTCTGGGAAATGAGCAGTTCTTC
>TRBV5-4|TRBJ2-1|TRBD1|NA
CASSLDGQGPGNEQFF
TGTGCCAGCAGCTTGGACGGACAGGGCCCGGGGAATGAGCAGTTCTTC
>TRBV11-3|TRBJ1-4|NA|NA
CASSLSATNEKLFF
TGTGCCAGCAGCTTATCCGCAACTAATGAAAAACTGTTTTTT
>TRBV29-1|TRBJ1-2|NA|NA
CSVEDRRVAHGYTF
TGCAGCGTTGAAGATCGCAGGGTAGCCCATGGCTACACCTTC
>TRBV30|TRBJ1-2|NA|NA
CAWSGDTSVYGYTF
TGTGCCTGGAGTGGGGACACCTCAGTCTATGGCTACACCTTC
>TRBV19|TRBJ1-2|TRBD1|NA
CASSSSATGIIYGYTF
TGTGCCAGTAGTTCATCCGCGACAGGGATTATCTATGGCTACACCTTC
>TRBV5-1|TRBJ1-2|TRBD1|NA
CASSSSGQALLYGYTF
TGCGCCAGCAGCTCCTCCGGACAGGCGCTTCTCTATGGCTACACCTTC
>TRBV19|TRBJ1-5|TRBD1|few
CASKEGAGVGNQPQHF
TGTGCCAGTAAGGAGGGGGCGGGTGTTGGGAATCAGCCCCAGCATTTT
>TRBV5-6|TRBJ2-5|NA|NA
CASNLGAQETQYF
TGTGCCAGCAACCTAGGAGCACAAGAGACCCAGTACTTC
>TRBV4-2|TRBJ1-5|NA|few
CASSQDRRGSNQPQHF
TGTGCCAGCAGCCAAGATCGTAGAGGGAGCAATCAGCCCCAGCATTTT
>TRBV18|TRBJ2-5|NA|NA
CASSPSGASETQYF
TGTGCCAGCTCACCCTCGGGTGCTAGCGAGACCCAGTACTTC
>TRBV2|TRBJ1-2|NA|NA
CASSVGQGGGYTF
TGTGCCAGCAGCGTTGGCCAGGGCGGTGGCTACACCTTC
>TRBV5-4|TRBJ2-7|TRBD2|NA
CASSFDSGRGEQYF
TGTGCCAGCAGCTTCGATAGCGGGAGGGGTGAGCAGTACTTC
>TRBV27|TRBJ2-1|TRBD2|once
CASSSLTSGRLNEQFF
TGTGCCAGCAGTTCCTTGACTAGCGGGAGGCTGAATGAGCAGTTCTTC
>TRBV9|TRBJ1-2|NA|NA
CASSVQGSDYGYTF
TGTGCCAGCAGCGTACAGGGTTCGGACTATGGCTACACCTTC
>TRBV7-2|TRBJ2-3|TRBD2|NA
CASSLAAGGGNLAQYF
TGTGCCAGCAGCTTAGCGGCGGGAGGGGGGAATCTAGCGCAGTATTTT
>TRBV2|TRBJ2-5|TRBD2|many
CASSETSRPQETQYF
TGTGCCAGCAGTGAGACTAGCCGGCCTCAAGAGACCCAGTACTTC
>TRBV5-1|TRBJ2-2|NA|NA
CASSLGTSRNTGELFF
TGCGCCAGCAGCTTGGGAACTAGCAGAAACACCGGGGAGCTGTTTTTT